Listed below are T cell receptor beta chains from one sample, sequenced in a study of cytomegalovirus exposure and HLA in healthy donors. Assay: immunoSEQ multiplex PCR; the TCRdb copy retains only in-frame clones and omits some. The repertoire consists of about 140,000 clones, with just under 85% occurring once and the leading ten covering around 1.9%. The material sequenced was PBMCs. Source of these receptors: a woman in her 40s in good health and CMV-seronegative. Both conserved end residues are part of each CDR3. The order of the fields is V gene, J gene, D gene, clone size, CDR3 length, CDR3 DNA, CDR3 protein. The D gene is left open where the match is weak. Size is omitted from some rows. Given values are once, few, many or a class for expanded clones.

v_gene: TRBV28
j_gene: TRBJ2-1
d_gene: NA
abundance: NA
len: 14
CDR3nt: TGTGCCAGCAGTTTTTTGGAGGGTCGGAATGAGCAGTTCTTC
CDR3aa: CASSFLEGRNEQFF

v_gene: TRBV7-9
j_gene: TRBJ2-1
d_gene: NA
abundance: NA
len: 18
CDR3nt: TGTGCCAGCAGCAGTATAGAAACAGACATGGCGCTCTACAATGAGCAGTTCTTC
CDR3aa: CASSSIETDMALYNEQFF

v_gene: TRBV7-9
j_gene: TRBJ2-7
d_gene: NA
abundance: NA
len: 13
CDR3nt: TGTGCCAGCAGCTTAGTCAGGGAATACGAGCAGTACTTC
CDR3aa: CASSLVREYEQYF

v_gene: TRBV5-6
j_gene: TRBJ2-7
d_gene: NA
abundance: NA
len: 12
CDR3nt: TGTGCCAGCAGCTTGGTAACCTACGAGCAGTACTTC
CDR3aa: CASSLVTYEQYF

v_gene: TRBV29-1
j_gene: TRBJ2-6
d_gene: NA
abundance: once
len: 17
CDR3nt: TGCAGCGTTGAAGGTCTAGGCGGGAACTCTGGGGCCAACGTCCTGACTTTC
CDR3aa: CSVEGLGGNSGANVLTF

v_gene: TRBV29-1
j_gene: TRBJ2-6
d_gene: NA
abundance: few
len: 13
CDR3nt: TGCAGCGCGTCCTACTCTGGGGCCAACGTCCTGACTTTC
CDR3aa: CSASYSGANVLTF

v_gene: TRBV11-3
j_gene: TRBJ2-5
d_gene: TRBD2
abundance: NA
len: 16
CDR3nt: TGTGCCAGCAGCTTTGACGGTGCTAGCGGGAGAGAGACCCAGTACTTC
CDR3aa: CASSFDGASGRETQYF

v_gene: TRBV25-1
j_gene: TRBJ1-1
d_gene: NA
abundance: few
len: 11
CDR3nt: TGTGCCAGCTCTGGGGGCCTCTCGACTTTCTTT
CDR3aa: CASSGGLSTFF

v_gene: TRBV6-6
j_gene: TRBJ2-1
d_gene: NA
abundance: once
len: 16
CDR3nt: TGTGCCAGCAGTTACTCGTTCGGCGGCTCCTACAATGAGCAGTTCTTC
CDR3aa: CASSYSFGGSYNEQFF

v_gene: TRBV11-3
j_gene: TRBJ2-1
d_gene: TRBD1
abundance: NA
len: 15
CDR3nt: TGTGCCAGCAGCTTAGGGACAGGGTCCTACAATGAGCAGTTCTTC
CDR3aa: CASSLGTGSYNEQFF

v_gene: TRBV5-1
j_gene: TRBJ1-6
d_gene: TRBD1
abundance: few
len: 16
CDR3nt: TGCGCCAGCAGCTCATCACCGGGACAGAAGGGAGCACCCCTCCACTTT
CDR3aa: CASSSSPGQKGAPLHF

v_gene: TRBV11-2
j_gene: TRBJ2-1
d_gene: NA
abundance: NA
len: 15
CDR3nt: TGTGCCAGCAGCTTAGGACGAGGCGGCCACAATGAGCAGTTCTTC
CDR3aa: CASSLGRGGHNEQFF

v_gene: TRBV25-1
j_gene: TRBJ2-3
d_gene: TRBD2
abundance: NA
len: 14
CDR3nt: TGTGCCAGCATCTATAGCGGGAGGGCAGATACGCAGTATTTT
CDR3aa: CASIYSGRADTQYF

v_gene: TRBV5-1
j_gene: TRBJ2-1
d_gene: NA
abundance: few
len: 14
CDR3nt: TGCGCCAGCAGCTTGGGAGGTTCCTACAATGAGCAGTTCTTC
CDR3aa: CASSLGGSYNEQFF

v_gene: TRBV2
j_gene: TRBJ1-3
d_gene: NA
abundance: NA
len: 16
CDR3nt: TGTGCCAGCAGTGAACAGGGATCCTCCTCTGGAAACACCATATATTTT
CDR3aa: CASSEQGSSSGNTIYF

v_gene: TRBV13
j_gene: TRBJ1-4
d_gene: NA
abundance: NA
len: 17
CDR3nt: TGTGCCAGCAGCGTCTGGGGCCCTGCAGCCGTTAATGAAAAACTGTTTTTT
CDR3aa: CASSVWGPAAVNEKLFF

v_gene: TRBV5-1
j_gene: TRBJ2-2
d_gene: TRBD1
abundance: NA
len: 15
CDR3nt: TGCGCCAGCAGCCTGGGGACAGGGGGCACCGGGGAGCTGTTTTTT
CDR3aa: CASSLGTGGTGELFF

v_gene: TRBV7-2
j_gene: TRBJ2-5
d_gene: TRBD2
abundance: few
len: 16
CDR3nt: TGTGCCAGCAGCCAGGGCGGGGGTCGAAGGGGAGAGACCCAGTACTTC
CDR3aa: CASSQGGGRRGETQYF

v_gene: TRBV21-1
j_gene: TRBJ2-7
d_gene: NA
abundance: NA
len: 18
CDR3nt: TGTGCCAGCAGCAAAAAGACTAGCGGGAGCGTCGAGTCCTACGAGCAGTACTTC
CDR3aa: CASSKKTSGSVESYEQYF

v_gene: TRBV5-1
j_gene: TRBJ2-3
d_gene: NA
abundance: NA
len: 15
CDR3nt: TGCGCCAGCAGCTTTGGCCTGGTCGTTCTAGATACGCAGTATTTT
CDR3aa: CASSFGLVVLDTQYF

v_gene: TRBV7-9
j_gene: TRBJ2-7
d_gene: TRBD2
abundance: few
len: 19
CDR3nt: TGTGCCAGCAGCTTATTTTTCTTCCAATCAGCGGGAGGCATCTACGAGCAGTACTTC
CDR3aa: CASSLFFFQSAGGIYEQYF

v_gene: TRBV7-2
j_gene: TRBJ1-2
d_gene: NA
abundance: NA
len: 17
CDR3nt: TGTGCCAGCAGCTTAGGGTTTGGGGGACTTTCTAACTATGGCTACACCTTC
CDR3aa: CASSLGFGGLSNYGYTF

v_gene: TRBV7-3
j_gene: TRBJ1-1
d_gene: NA
abundance: NA
len: 13
CDR3nt: TGTGCCAGCAGTTCCGCCAGGACAGCTGAAGCTTTCTTT
CDR3aa: CASSSARTAEAFF

v_gene: TRBV5-1
j_gene: TRBJ2-7
d_gene: NA
abundance: NA
len: 15
CDR3nt: TGCGCCAGCAGCTTGGTCGACCCCCGGGTTGTCGAGCAGTACTTC
CDR3aa: CASSLVDPRVVEQYF

v_gene: TRBV18
j_gene: TRBJ2-2
d_gene: TRBD2
abundance: NA
len: 15
CDR3nt: TGTGCCAGCTCACCGCCGGGGGGATACACCGGGGAGCTGTTTTTT
CDR3aa: CASSPPGGYTGELFF

v_gene: TRBV11-2
j_gene: TRBJ2-3
d_gene: NA
abundance: NA
len: 15
CDR3nt: TGTGCCAGCAGCTTAGCCCACTCTAGCGCAGATACGCAGTATTTT
CDR3aa: CASSLAHSSADTQYF

v_gene: TRBV27
j_gene: TRBJ1-6
d_gene: NA
abundance: NA
len: 17
CDR3nt: TGTGCCAGCAGGAGCCCCGTTAAGGGACACCGTCATAAACCCCTCCACTTT
CDR3aa: CASRSPVKGHRHKPLHF

v_gene: TRBV28
j_gene: TRBJ2-3
d_gene: NA
abundance: NA
len: 13
CDR3nt: TGTGCCAGCAGTTTGGCCAAAGAGGTGACGCAGTATTTT
CDR3aa: CASSLAKEVTQYF

v_gene: TRBV6-5
j_gene: TRBJ1-2
d_gene: NA
abundance: NA
len: 12
CDR3nt: TGTGCCAGCGGTACAGGGAACTATGGCTACACCTTC
CDR3aa: CASGTGNYGYTF

v_gene: TRBV4-3
j_gene: TRBJ2-7
d_gene: TRBD1
abundance: few
len: 15
CDR3nt: TGCGCCAGCAGCCCCCGGGACAGGGGTTTTTCCGAGCAGTACTTC
CDR3aa: CASSPRDRGFSEQYF

v_gene: TRBV7-8
j_gene: TRBJ2-1
d_gene: NA
abundance: few
len: 12
CDR3nt: TGTGCCAGCAGCTCGGGATACAATGAGCAGTTCTTC
CDR3aa: CASSSGYNEQFF

v_gene: TRBV5-4
j_gene: TRBJ1-6
d_gene: NA
abundance: NA
len: 15
CDR3nt: TGTGCCAGCAGCTTGGAGGGATCCCCGGTCAGGGCCCTCCACTTT
CDR3aa: CASSLEGSPVRALHF

v_gene: TRBV27
j_gene: TRBJ1-1
d_gene: TRBD1
abundance: few
len: 17
CDR3nt: TGTGCCAGCAGTTTATCGGGGACAGGGGGGGGGAACACTGAAGCTTTCTTT
CDR3aa: CASSLSGTGGGNTEAFF

v_gene: TRBV7-2
j_gene: TRBJ2-7
d_gene: NA
abundance: NA
len: 14
CDR3nt: TGTGCCAGCAGCTTAGGCGGGGTATCCTACGAGCAGTACTTC
CDR3aa: CASSLGGVSYEQYF

v_gene: TRBV4-3
j_gene: TRBJ2-5
d_gene: TRBD1
abundance: NA
len: 17
CDR3nt: TGCGCCAGCAGCCAGTATGACAGGGGACAGGGGGCGGGGGAGCAGTACTTC
CDR3aa: CASSQYDRGQGAGEQYF

v_gene: TRBV6-5
j_gene: TRBJ2-7
d_gene: TRBD1
abundance: NA
len: 12
CDR3nt: TGTGCCAGCAGCCAGGGGGCTCGAGAGCAGTACTTC
CDR3aa: CASSQGAREQYF